This passage covers 27 T cell receptor beta chains from one sample sequenced in a study of blood T cell repertoires in COVID-19. TCRdb's copy holds only in-frame clones and misses some; the assay was immunoSEQ multiplex PCR. The data hold about 130,000 clones, with about four fifths observed a single time. Sequences were obtained from peripheral blood. All receptors come from an elderly man with acute or convalescent COVID-19.

This clone was counted many times. In the same sample, other DNA sequences code for this CDR3. The chain combines TRBV18 with TRBJ2-7; 9 bases are a match to TRBD1. V was clipped by 3 bases and J by 3 bases; unmatched bases: 3. The length of the CDR3 is 14 residues. Germline V CDR1 and CDR2: KGHSH, LQKENI. The CDR3 DNA reads TGTGCCAGCTCACCCGGGACAGGGAGCTACGAGCAGTACTTC. This encodes CASSPGTGSYEQYF. Complete variable domain (other parts from reference TRBV18 and TRBJ2-7): NAGVMQNPRHLVRRRGQEARLRCSPMKGHSHVYWYRQLPEEGLKFMVYLQKENIIDESGMPKERFSAEFPKEGPSILRIQQVVRGDSAAYFCASSPGTGSYEQYFGPGTRLTVT.

The rearrangement links TRBV7-2 to TRBJ1-6, with D perhaps matching TRBD1 (5 bases). The germline V gene encodes CDR1 SGHTA and CDR2 FQGNSA. The CDR3 totals 16 residues. V was cut by 2 bases and J by 7 bases, with 15 bases left in between. The CDR3 bases are TGTGCCAGCAGCTTAAGGTCGAAGGGGCAAAATTCACCCCTCCACTTT. Translation gives CASSLRSKGQNSPLHF.

V gene TRBV30 combines with J gene TRBJ1-5; 9 nucleotides agree with TRBD1. The CDR3 runs to 14 residues. The V gene end was trimmed by 5 bases and the J gene end by 1 base; junction bases not matched to a gene: 3. The germline V gene encodes CDR1 GTSNPN and CDR2 SVGIG (reference sequence). The CDR3 region is CAWAGQGSNQPQHF. The CDR3 DNA reads TGTGCCTGGGCGGGACAGGGCAGCAATCAGCCCCAGCATTTT.

The rearrangement joins TRBV27 to TRBJ2-7; maybe TRBD1 (6 bases). Trimming took off 5 bases at V and 2 bases at J, with 13 bases between the two ends. The CDR3 totals 14 residues. From germline, CDR1 is MNHEY and CDR2 SMNVEV (reference sequence). CDR3 DNA: TGTGCCAGCAGTCGACAGGTGGGAACCTACGAGCAGTACTTC. Translating it yields CASSRQVGTYEQYF.

The table lists this clone with a count of one. The chain joins TRBV3-1 (or the pseudogene TRBV3-2) to TRBJ2-3, with 7 bases identical to TRBD2. V lost 1 base, J lost 8 bases, and 9 bases stayed unmatched. The CDR3 totals 15 residues. Per germline, CDR1 LGHDT and CDR2 YNNKEL (reference sequence). CDR3 sequence: CASSQGMGGGPTQYF. The CDR3 nucleotides are TGTGCCAGCAGCCAAGGGATGGGGGGGGGACCTACGCAGTATTTT.

V usage is TRBV7-9 and J usage is TRBJ1-1; D ambiguous. CDR1 is SEHNR, CDR2 FQNEAQ, per germline (reference sequence). The CDR3 totals 13 residues. Trimming took 5 bases from V and 0 from J, leaving 7 bases between them. The CDR3 bases are TGTGCCAGCAGCAAAGTAATGAACACTGAAGCTTTCTTT. It is translated as CASSKVMNTEAFF.

The chain links TRBV27 to TRBJ1-1; D is unclear. CDR3 length: 15 amino acids. Per the germline V gene, CDR1 is MNHEY and CDR2 is SMNVEV (reference sequence). V was shortened by 0 bases and J by 1 base, with 9 bases between the two germline ends. The CDR3 nucleotides read TGTGCCAGCAGTTTATCGGGCAGATCGAACACTGAAGCTTTCTTT. Translation gives CASSLSGRSNTEAFF.

J is TRBJ1-1 and V is TRBV29-1, with D uncertain. Germline V gene sequence: CDR1 SQVTM, CDR2 ANQGSEA. Trimming left V 4 bases short and J 1 base short, with 13 bases between. This CDR3 is 14 amino acids long. The CDR3 sequence is CSVAGDYWNTEAFF. CDR3 in DNA: TGCAGCGTTGCGGGCGACTACTGGAACACTGAAGCTTTCTTT.

This clone has a count of ten or more. Other DNA sequences of this sample code for an identical CDR3. The rearrangement uses TRBV5-1 and TRBJ2-7; 8 bases map to TRBD1. The ends lost 3 bases at V and 2 bases at J; junction bases unmatched: 7. Germline V CDR1 and CDR2: SGHRS, YFSETQ. This CDR3 is 15 amino acids long. The CDR3 DNA reads TGCGCCAGCAGCTCCGGACAGGGTAGTACCTACGAGCAGTACTTC. Amino acid sequence: CASSSGQGSTYEQYF.

This sequence joins TRBV5-4 and TRBJ1-6, with D possibly matching TRBD1 (6 bases). V lost 2 bases and J 3 bases, leaving 6 bases between the germline ends. Germline values: CDR1 SGHNT, CDR2 YYREEE (reference sequence). CDR3 length: 14 amino acids. CDR3 loop: CASSLQGYNSPLHF. The CDR3, as DNA: TGTGCCAGCAGCTTACAGGGCTATAATTCACCCCTCCACTTT.

The sample holds a few counts of this clone. The chain uses TRBV7-9 and TRBJ1-2; possibly TRBD1 for D (6 bases). The V and J ends lost 3 bases and 8 bases respectively, with 16 bases between them. Germline V gene data show CDR1 as SEHNR and CDR2 as FQNEAQ (reference sequence). The CDR3 consists of 14 residues. The CDR3 DNA reads TGTGCCAGCAGCTTCACGACAGGCTTGGGGGGCTACACCTTC. It specifies CASSFTTGLGGYTF.

The genes are TRBV5-1 and TRBJ1-6; maybe TRBD1 (5 bases). Trimming took 0 bases from V and 4 from J, leaving 8 bases between them. CDR1 and CDR2 from the germline V gene are SGHRS and YFSETQ. The CDR3 runs 15 residues. The CDR3 DNA follows: TGCGCCAGCAGCTTGGGACAGCGATATAATTCACCCCTCCACTTT. Translated: CASSLGQRYNSPLHF.

The chain employs TRBV6-2 or TRBV6-3 and TRBJ2-1, with D possibly being TRBD2 (6 bases). V lost 6 bases and J 12 bases, leaving 15 bases between the germline ends. This CDR3 comprises 12 residues. Germline lookup yields CDR1 MNHEY and CDR2 SVGEGT. DNA of the CDR3: TGTGCCAGCAGCAACCCGGAGGGTAGGCAGTTCTTC. Amino acid sequence: CASSNPEGRQFF.

The gene calls are TRBV20-1 and TRBJ1-1; perhaps TRBD1 as D (5 bases). The CDR3 has 15 residues. The V gene lost 3 bases and the J gene lost 7 bases, with 21 bases spanning the gap. CDR1 is DFQATT, CDR2 SNEGSKA, per germline (reference sequence). CDR3 amino acids: CSASINSGGRGEAFF. CDR3 DNA: TGCAGTGCTAGTATCAACTCCGGGGGTCGCGGTGAAGCTTTCTTT.

The rearrangement links TRBV15 to TRBJ2-6, with 7 bases that match TRBD1. The CDR3 loop spans 17 amino acids. The V gene's germline CDR1 is LNHNV and CDR2 YYDKDF (reference sequence). V gave up 5 bases and J gave up 0 bases; unmatched junction bases: 7. CDR3 sequence (DNA): TGTGCCACCAGCTACTCGGGACAGCTCTCTGGGGCCAACGTCCTGACTTTC. It codes for CATSYSGQLSGANVLTF.

The chain combines TRBV18 with TRBJ2-1; D may be TRBD1 (6 bases). The ends were cut back, 5 bases at V and 9 bases at J, with 14 bases in the middle. The CDR3 totals 13 residues. Germline values: CDR1 KGHSH, CDR2 LQKENI. The CDR3 region is CASSETQGLEQFF. CDR3 DNA sequence: TGTGCCAGCTCAGAGACCCAGGGGCTTGAGCAGTTCTTC.

This clone was counted a few times. The rearrangement links TRBV5-1 to TRBJ2-7; TRBD1 is a possible D gene (6 bases). This CDR3 is built from 14 residues. Germline CDR1 SGHRS, CDR2 YFSETQ. Trimming removed 2 bases at V and 4 bases at J, with 13 bases between. CDR3 loop: CASSLEGERYEQYF. The CDR3 region has the DNA TGCGCCAGCAGCTTAGAGGGGGAAAGATACGAGCAGTACTTC.

The chain joins TRBV11-2 to TRBJ2-7, with 7 bases that match TRBD1. The CDR3 totals 17 residues. V was pared by 1 base and J by 0 bases, with 9 bases of the junction left unmatched. Germline CDR1 SGHAT, CDR2 FQNNGV. Written as DNA, the CDR3 is TGTGCCAGCAGCTTAGCGCTGGGACAGATAATCTCCTACGAGCAGTACTTC. Protein: CASSLALGQIISYEQYF.

The rearrangement uses TRBV30 and TRBJ1-1, with TRBD1 as a possible D gene (5 bases). Germline V CDR1 and CDR2: GTSNPN, SVGIG (reference sequence). The CDR3 consists of 13 residues. V shed 1 base and J shed 1 base, with 7 bases lying between them. The CDR3 protein is CAWSGTRNTEAFF. The CDR3 DNA follows: TGTGCCTGGAGTGGGACACGGAACACTGAAGCTTTCTTT.

This clone occurred a few times. This chain connects TRBV7-8 to TRBJ2-7; no reliable D call. The CDR3 length is 13 residues. V was cut by 5 bases and J by 3 bases, with 11 bases left in between. Germline lookup yields CDR1 SGHVS and CDR2 FQNEAQ. In nucleotides, the CDR3 is TGTGCCAGCAGCGTAGGAGAGGTCTACGAGCAGTACTTC. Its protein is CASSVGEVYEQYF.

The genes are TRBV18 and TRBJ2-7; 9 positions agree with TRBD1. V shed 2 bases and J 2 bases; nucleotides not matched to a gene: 4. CDR1 KGHSH and CDR2 LQKENI come from the germline V gene. This CDR3 is 15 amino acids long. This CDR3 is CASSPSRDRAYEQYF. In DNA form, the CDR3 reads TGTGCCAGCTCACCAAGCCGGGACAGGGCCTACGAGCAGTACTTC.

This clone was found once. V and J are TRBV15 and TRBJ1-4, with D maybe TRBD1 (5 bases). The CDR3 covers 14 residues. CDR1 is LNHNV, CDR2 YYDKDF, per germline (reference sequence). V lost 0 bases to trimming and J lost 8 bases, with 10 bases between them. The CDR3 nucleotides are TGTGCCACCAGCAGAGACAGGGCACAAGAAAAACTGTTTTTT. Protein sequence: CATSRDRAQEKLFF.

This clone appeared a single time. The chain employs TRBV6-5 and TRBJ2-7, with 7 bases that match TRBD1. After removal of 4 bases from V and 2 bases from J, the junction contained 8 bases not matched to a gene. Germline V gene lookup returns CDR1 MNHEY and CDR2 SVGAGI. The CDR3 sequence is 15 residues long. The CDR3 loop is CASSWGRGGTYEQYF. The CDR3 nucleotides read TGTGCCAGCAGTTGGGGGAGAGGGGGCACCTACGAGCAGTACTTC.

The chain carries TRBV6-5 and TRBJ2-3; D gene unclear. From germline, CDR1 is MNHEY and CDR2 SVGAGI. The CDR3 is made up of 14 amino acids. The V end lost 2 bases, the J end lost 1 base, and 7 bases lay between the germline ends. The CDR3 bases are TGTGCCAGCAGTTACGCGGCAGGCACAGATACGCAGTATTTT. Translated, it gives CASSYAAGTDTQYF.

This chain links TRBV10-3 with TRBJ2-7; 8 bases fit TRBD2. Unmatched junction bases numbered 5, after V lost 4 bases and J lost 3 bases. This CDR3 is 14 amino acids long. Germline V gives CDR1 ENHRY, CDR2 SYGVKD. The CDR3 loop reads CAISAGGTHYEQYF. DNA for the CDR3: TGTGCCATCAGTGCGGGGGGGACGCACTACGAGCAGTACTTC.

The V gene is TRBV15, the J gene TRBJ2-5; 7 positions agree with TRBD1. J gave up 1 base and V 3 bases, and 8 bases lay outside the gene matches. This CDR3 has 16 residues. Germline V gene data show CDR1 as LNHNV and CDR2 as YYDKDF (reference sequence). This CDR3 reads CATSRDRLSPQETQYF. Written as DNA, the CDR3 is TGTGCCACCAGCAGGGACAGGTTATCCCCCCAAGAGACCCAGTACTTC.

V and J are TRBV18 and TRBJ1-5; tentative D call: TRBD1 (5 bases). The V end was cut by 3 bases, the J end by 12 bases, with 15 bases between. Germline V gives CDR1 KGHSH, CDR2 LQKENI. This CDR3 has 13 residues. The CDR3 is CASSPGLWGDQHF. CDR3 bases: TGTGCCAGCTCACCCGGACTATGGGGGGACCAGCATTTT.